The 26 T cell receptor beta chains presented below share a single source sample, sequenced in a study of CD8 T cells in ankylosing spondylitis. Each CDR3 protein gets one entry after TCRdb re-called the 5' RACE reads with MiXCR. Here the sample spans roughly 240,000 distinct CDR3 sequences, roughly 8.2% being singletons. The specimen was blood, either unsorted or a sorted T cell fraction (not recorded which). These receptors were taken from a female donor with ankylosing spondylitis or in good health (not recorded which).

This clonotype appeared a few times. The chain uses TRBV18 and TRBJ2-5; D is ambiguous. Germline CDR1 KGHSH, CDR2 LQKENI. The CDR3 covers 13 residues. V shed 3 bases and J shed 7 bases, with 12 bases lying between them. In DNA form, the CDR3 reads TGTGCCAGCTCACCCGACGGTGTTGGGACCCAGTACTTC. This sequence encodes CASSPDGVGTQYF. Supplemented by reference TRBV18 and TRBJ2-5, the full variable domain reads NAGVMQNPRHLVRRRGQEARLRCSPMKGHSHVYWYRQLPEEGLKFMVYLQKENIIDESGMPKERFSAEFPKEGPSILRIQQVVRGDSAAYFCASSPDGVGTQYFGPGTRLLVL.

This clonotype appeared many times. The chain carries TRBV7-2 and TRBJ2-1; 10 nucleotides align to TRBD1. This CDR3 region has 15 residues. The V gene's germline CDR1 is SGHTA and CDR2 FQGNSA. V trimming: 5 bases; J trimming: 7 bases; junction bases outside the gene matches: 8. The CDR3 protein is CASSPGTGASNEQFF. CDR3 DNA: TGTGCCAGCAGCCCCGGGACAGGGGCGTCAAATGAGCAGTTCTTC.

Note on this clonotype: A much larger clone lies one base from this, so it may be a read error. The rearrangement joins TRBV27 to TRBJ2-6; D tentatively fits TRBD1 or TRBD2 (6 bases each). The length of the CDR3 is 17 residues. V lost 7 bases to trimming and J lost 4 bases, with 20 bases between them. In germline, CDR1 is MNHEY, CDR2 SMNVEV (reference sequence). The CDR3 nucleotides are TGTGCCAGCACTCCCCTGACGGGGGCTTCGGGGGCCAACGTCCTGACTTTC. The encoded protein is CASTPLTGASGANVLTF.

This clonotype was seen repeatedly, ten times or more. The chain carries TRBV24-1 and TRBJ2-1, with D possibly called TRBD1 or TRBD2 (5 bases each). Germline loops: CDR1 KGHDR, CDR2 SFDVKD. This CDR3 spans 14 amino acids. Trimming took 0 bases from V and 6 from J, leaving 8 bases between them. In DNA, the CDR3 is TGTGCCACCAGTGATTTGTATGGGGGCAATGAGCAGTTCTTC. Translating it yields CATSDLYGGNEQFF.

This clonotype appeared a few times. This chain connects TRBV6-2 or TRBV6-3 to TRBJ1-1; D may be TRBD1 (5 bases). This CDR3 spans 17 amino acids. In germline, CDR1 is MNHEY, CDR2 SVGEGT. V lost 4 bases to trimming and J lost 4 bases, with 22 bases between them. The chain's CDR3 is CASSWGTIGGLSTEAFF. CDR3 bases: TGTGCCAGCAGTTGGGGCACTATTGGGGGGTTAAGCACTGAAGCTTTCTTT.

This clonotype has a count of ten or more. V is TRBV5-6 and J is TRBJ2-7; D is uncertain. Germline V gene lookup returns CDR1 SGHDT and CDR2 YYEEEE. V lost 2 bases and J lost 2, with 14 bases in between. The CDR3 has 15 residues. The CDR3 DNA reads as TGTGCCAGCAGCTTCCGGCAGATTACTACCTACGAGCAGTACTTC. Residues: CASSFRQITTYEQYF.

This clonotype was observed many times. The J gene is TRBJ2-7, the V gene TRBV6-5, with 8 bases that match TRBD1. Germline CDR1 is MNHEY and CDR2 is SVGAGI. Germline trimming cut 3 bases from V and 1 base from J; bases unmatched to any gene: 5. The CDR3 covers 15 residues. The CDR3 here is CASSYSGTGSYEQYF. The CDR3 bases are TGTGCCAGCAGTTATTCCGGGACAGGATCCTACGAGCAGTACTTC.

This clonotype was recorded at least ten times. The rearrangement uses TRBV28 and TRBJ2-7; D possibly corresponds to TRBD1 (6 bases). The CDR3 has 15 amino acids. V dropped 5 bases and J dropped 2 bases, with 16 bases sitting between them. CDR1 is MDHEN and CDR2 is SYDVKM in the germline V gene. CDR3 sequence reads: CASSLAGTPTYEQYF. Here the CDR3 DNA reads TGTGCCAGCAGTCTAGCTGGGACACCCACCTACGAGCAGTACTTC.

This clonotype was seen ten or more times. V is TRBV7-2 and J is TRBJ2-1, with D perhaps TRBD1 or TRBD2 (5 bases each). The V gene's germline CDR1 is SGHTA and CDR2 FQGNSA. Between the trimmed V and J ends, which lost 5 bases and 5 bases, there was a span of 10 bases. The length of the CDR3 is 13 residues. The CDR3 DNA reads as TGTGCCAGCAGCCCGGGACGTAACAATGAGCAGTTCTTC. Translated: CASSPGRNNEQFF.

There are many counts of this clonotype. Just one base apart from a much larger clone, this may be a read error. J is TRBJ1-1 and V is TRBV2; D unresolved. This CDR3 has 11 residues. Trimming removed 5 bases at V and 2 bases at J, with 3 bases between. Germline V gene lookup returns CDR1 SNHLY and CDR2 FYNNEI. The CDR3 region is CASSINTEAFF. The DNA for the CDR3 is TGTGCCAGCAGTATAAACACTGAAGCTTTCTTT.

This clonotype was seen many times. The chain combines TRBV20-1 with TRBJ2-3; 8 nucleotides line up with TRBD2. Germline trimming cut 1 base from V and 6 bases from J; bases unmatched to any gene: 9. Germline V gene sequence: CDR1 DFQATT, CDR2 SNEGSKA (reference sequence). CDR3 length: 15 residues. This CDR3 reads CSARAESGRGDTQYF. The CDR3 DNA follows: TGCAGTGCTAGAGCGGAGAGCGGGAGAGGTGATACGCAGTATTTT.

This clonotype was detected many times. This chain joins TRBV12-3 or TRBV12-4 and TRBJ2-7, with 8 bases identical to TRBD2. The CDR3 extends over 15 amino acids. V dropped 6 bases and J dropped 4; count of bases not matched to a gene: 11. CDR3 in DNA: TGTGCCAGCAGCCCCGCGGGACTAGTGTTGTACGAGCAGTACTTC. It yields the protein CASSPAGLVLYEQYF.

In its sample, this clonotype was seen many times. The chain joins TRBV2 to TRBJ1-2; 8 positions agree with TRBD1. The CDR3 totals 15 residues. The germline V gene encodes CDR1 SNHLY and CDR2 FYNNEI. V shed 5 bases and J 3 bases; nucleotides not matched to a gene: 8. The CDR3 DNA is TGTGCCAGCAGTCTACCAGGGGGCGAGGACTATGGCTACACCTTC. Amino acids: CASSLPGGEDYGYTF.

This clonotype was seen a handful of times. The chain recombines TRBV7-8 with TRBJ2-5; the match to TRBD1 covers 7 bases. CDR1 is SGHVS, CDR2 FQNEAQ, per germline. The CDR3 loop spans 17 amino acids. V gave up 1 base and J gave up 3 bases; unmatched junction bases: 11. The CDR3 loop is CASSLVMQGDRKETQYF. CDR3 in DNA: TGTGCCAGCAGCTTAGTTATGCAGGGGGACAGAAAAGAGACCCAGTACTTC.

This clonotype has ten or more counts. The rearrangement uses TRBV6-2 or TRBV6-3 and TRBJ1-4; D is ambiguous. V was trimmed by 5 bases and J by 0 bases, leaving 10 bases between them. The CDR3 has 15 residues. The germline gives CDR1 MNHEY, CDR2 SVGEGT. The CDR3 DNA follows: TGTGCCAGCAGTCCCGGCGGAGCAACTAATGAAAAACTGTTTTTT. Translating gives CASSPGGATNEKLFF.

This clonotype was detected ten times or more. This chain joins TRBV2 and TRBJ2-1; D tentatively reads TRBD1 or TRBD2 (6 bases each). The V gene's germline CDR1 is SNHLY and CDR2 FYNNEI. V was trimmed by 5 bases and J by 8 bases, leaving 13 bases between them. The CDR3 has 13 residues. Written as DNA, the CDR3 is TGTGCCAGCAGTCTTGGACAGCGGGATGAGCAGTTCTTC. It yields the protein CASSLGQRDEQFF.

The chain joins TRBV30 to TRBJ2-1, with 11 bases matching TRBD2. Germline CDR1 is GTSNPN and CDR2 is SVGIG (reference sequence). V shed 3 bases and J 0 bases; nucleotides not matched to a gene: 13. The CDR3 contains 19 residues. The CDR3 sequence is CAWSRQTRTSGYSYNEQFF. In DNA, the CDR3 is TGTGCCTGGAGCCGGCAAACACGGACTAGCGGGTACTCCTACAATGAGCAGTTCTTC.

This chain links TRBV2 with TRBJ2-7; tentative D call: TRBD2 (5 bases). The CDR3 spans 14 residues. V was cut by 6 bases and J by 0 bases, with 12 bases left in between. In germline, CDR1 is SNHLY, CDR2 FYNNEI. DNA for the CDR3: TGTGCCAGCAGAGGCGGGCGCTTCTCCTACGAGCAGTACTTC. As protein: CASRGGRFSYEQYF.

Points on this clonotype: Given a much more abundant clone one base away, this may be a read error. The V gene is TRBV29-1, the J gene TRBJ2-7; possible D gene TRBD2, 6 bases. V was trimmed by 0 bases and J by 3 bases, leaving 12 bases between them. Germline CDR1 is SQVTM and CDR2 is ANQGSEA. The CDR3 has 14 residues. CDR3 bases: TGCAGCGTTGAAGATCGGGGGTCCCACTACGAGCAGTACTTC. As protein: CSVEDRGSHYEQYF.

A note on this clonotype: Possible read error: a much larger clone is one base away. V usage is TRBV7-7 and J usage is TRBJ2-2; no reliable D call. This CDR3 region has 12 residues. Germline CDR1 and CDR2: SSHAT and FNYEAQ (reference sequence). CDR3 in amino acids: CAGSHGDGELFF. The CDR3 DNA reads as TGTGCTGGCAGCCATGGCGACGGGGAGCTGTTTTTT. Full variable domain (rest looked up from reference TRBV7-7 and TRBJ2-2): GAGVSQSPRYKVTKRGQDVTLRCDPISSHATLYWYQQALGQGPEFLTYFNYEAQPDKSGLPSDRFSAERPEGSISTLTIQRTEQRDSAMYRCAGSHGDGELFFGEGSRLTVL.

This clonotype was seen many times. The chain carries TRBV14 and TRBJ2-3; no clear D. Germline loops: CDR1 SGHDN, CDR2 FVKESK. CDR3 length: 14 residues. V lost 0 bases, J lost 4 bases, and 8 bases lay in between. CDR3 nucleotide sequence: TGTGCCAGCAGCCAAGACCTGAGCCCAGATACGCAGTATTTT. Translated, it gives CASSQDLSPDTQYF.

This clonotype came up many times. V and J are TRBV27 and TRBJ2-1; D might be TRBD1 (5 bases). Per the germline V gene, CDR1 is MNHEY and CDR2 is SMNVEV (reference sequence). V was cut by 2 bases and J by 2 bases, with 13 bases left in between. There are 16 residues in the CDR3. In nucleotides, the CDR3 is TGTGCCAGCAGTTTAAGGGGCAAGGCAGCCTACAATGAGCAGTTCTTC. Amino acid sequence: CASSLRGKAAYNEQFF.

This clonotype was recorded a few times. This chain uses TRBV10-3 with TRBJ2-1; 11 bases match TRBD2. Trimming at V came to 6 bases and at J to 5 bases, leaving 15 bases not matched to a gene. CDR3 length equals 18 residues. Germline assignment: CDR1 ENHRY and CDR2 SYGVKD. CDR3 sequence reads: CAIRTGTSGPFIDNEQFF. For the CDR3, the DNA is TGTGCCATCAGGACCGGGACTAGCGGACCATTCATCGACAATGAGCAGTTCTTC.

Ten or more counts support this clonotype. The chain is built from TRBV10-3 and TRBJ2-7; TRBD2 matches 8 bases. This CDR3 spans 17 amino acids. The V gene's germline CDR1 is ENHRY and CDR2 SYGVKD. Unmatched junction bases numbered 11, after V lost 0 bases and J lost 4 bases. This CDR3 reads CAISESKGGRIYYEQYF. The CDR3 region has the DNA TGTGCCATCAGTGAGTCGAAGGGCGGGAGGATATATTACGAGCAGTACTTC.

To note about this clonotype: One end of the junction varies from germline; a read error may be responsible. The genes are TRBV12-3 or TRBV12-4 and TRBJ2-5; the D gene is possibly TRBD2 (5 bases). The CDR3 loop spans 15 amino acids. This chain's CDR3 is CAGSLRTPGKETQYF. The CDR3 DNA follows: TGTGCCGGCAGTTTACGGACTCCGGGGAAAGAGACCCAGTACTTC.

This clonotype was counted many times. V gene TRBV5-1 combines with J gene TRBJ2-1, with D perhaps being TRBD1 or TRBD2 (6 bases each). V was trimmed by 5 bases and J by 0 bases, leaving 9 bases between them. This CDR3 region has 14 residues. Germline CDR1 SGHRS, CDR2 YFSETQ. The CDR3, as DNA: TGCGCCAGCAGAGGGGGAGGCTCCTACAATGAGCAGTTCTTC. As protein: CASRGGGSYNEQFF.